These 5 T cell receptor beta chains were sequenced from one sample in a study of graft-versus-host responses after intestinal transplantation. Clones were sequenced by immunoSEQ multiplex PCR, and TCRdb holds only the in-frame ones, with some missing. This table has 1,500 to 2,000 clones, less than 75% appearing once. Irradiated, violet-dye-labeled stimulator cells, some 200,000 in number, were plated with some 200,000 CFSE-labeled responder cells. The specimen comprised alloreactive CD8+ T cells from a mixed lymphocyte reaction culture, sampled before transplantation. Indicated subset: CFSE-low proliferating T cells sorted from approximately 6-day pre-transplant mixed lymphocyte reaction (GvH or HvG direction). Receptor source: a human patient who was an organ donor for intestinal transplantation.

The rearrangement links TRBV6-5 to TRBJ2-7; D could derive from TRBD1 or TRBD2 (6 bases each). The CDR3 length is 12 residues. V lost 5 bases to trimming and J lost 2 bases, with 7 bases between them. CDR1 is MNHEY, CDR2 SVGAGI, per germline. In DNA form, the CDR3 reads TGTGCCAGCAGTGGGGGGCCCTACGAGCAGTACTTC. The encoded protein is CASSGGPYEQYF.

The rearrangement uses TRBV5-6 and TRBJ2-2, with a weak D call TRBD2 (6 bases). V was shortened by 0 bases and J by 0 bases, with 12 bases between the two germline ends. CDR3 length equals 17 residues. The germline V gene encodes CDR1 SGHDT and CDR2 YYEEEE. This CDR3 reads CASSLVAGQANTGELFF. As DNA, the CDR3 is TGTGCCAGCAGCTTGGTGGCGGGGCAGGCGAACACCGGGGAGCTGTTTTTT.

The rearrangement links TRBV14 to TRBJ2-3; unclear D gene. Germline V gives CDR1 SGHDN, CDR2 FVKESK. V lost 2 bases and J 4 bases, leaving 4 bases between the germline ends. The CDR3 extends over 12 amino acids. The CDR3 DNA reads TGTGCCAGCAGCCAACCAGCAGATACGCAGTATTTT. Residues: CASSQPADTQYF.

This chain connects TRBV28 to TRBJ1-2; no reliable D call. This CDR3 is 13 amino acids long. From germline, CDR1 is MDHEN and CDR2 SYDVKM. The germline V and J ends were trimmed by 7 bases and 2 bases, with 11 bases remaining between them. In DNA, the CDR3 is TGTGCCAGCAACCCGGACTGGAACTATGGCTACACCTTC. Protein: CASNPDWNYGYTF.

This clone has only one observation. The V call is TRBV5-4, the J call TRBJ1-2, with D unclear. Germline-derived CDR1 and CDR2 are SGHNT and YYREEE (reference sequence). The CDR3 contains 15 residues. Trimming pared 5 bases from V and 4 bases from J, leaving 18 bases between. The CDR3 loop reads CASRGTPGKTYGYTF. Here the CDR3 DNA reads TGTGCCAGCAGGGGAACCCCAGGAAAGACCTATGGCTACACCTTC. Supplemented by reference TRBV5-4 and TRBJ1-2, the full variable domain reads ETGVTQSPTHLIKTRGQQVTLRCSSQSGHNTVSWYQQALGQGPQFIFQYYREEENGRGNFPPRFSGLQFPNYSSELNVNALELDDSALYLCASRGTPGKTYGYTFGSGTRLTVV.